Below, 18 T cell receptor beta chains from the same sample are listed, as sequenced in a study of radiotherapy plus CTLA-4 blockade in lung cancer. Clones were sequenced by immunoSEQ multiplex PCR, and TCRdb holds only the in-frame ones, with some missing. In the table there are some 110,000 clones, 75% to 90% of which are singletons. This sample comprised peripheral blood, obtained from a patient treated with radiotherapy plus ipilimumab. Source of these receptors: a human donor with non-small cell lung cancer that progressed on radiotherapy plus ipilimumab.

For the CDR3, the DNA is TGTGCCAGTAGTACCGACAGGGTTCAGCCCCAGCATTTT. Translating gives CASSTDRVQPQHF. V usage is TRBV19 and J usage is TRBJ1-5; 7 bases align to TRBD1. The CDR3 is made up of 13 amino acids. Germline values: CDR1 LNHDA, CDR2 SQIVND (reference sequence). The junction had 3 bases not matched to a gene; V was cut back by 4 bases and J by 6 bases.

Regarding this clone: The sample contains more than one DNA sequence encoding this CDR3. V gene TRBV6-1 combines with J gene TRBJ1-2; D ambiguous. V was clipped by 1 base and J by 8 bases, with 5 bases between them. There are 11 residues in the CDR3. Germline V gene data show CDR1 as MNHNS and CDR2 as SASEGT. CDR3 region: CASSEVGGYTF. CDR3 nucleotides: TGTGCCAGCAGTGAAGTGGGGGGCTACACCTTC.

The J gene is TRBJ2-3, the V gene TRBV27, with D possibly matching TRBD2 (6 bases). The CDR3 runs to 16 residues. V was trimmed by 5 bases and J by 5 bases, leaving 20 bases between them. CDR1 MNHEY and CDR2 SMNVEV come from the germline V gene (reference sequence). CDR3 in amino acids: CASSTPGGLKRDTQYF. CDR3 in DNA: TGTGCCAGCAGTACCCCCGGCGGACTAAAACGAGATACGCAGTATTTT.

This chain connects TRBV7-8 to TRBJ1-5; a possible D gene is TRBD1 (5 bases). The CDR3 loop spans 14 amino acids. The V end was cut by 1 base, the J end by 1 base, with 5 bases between. Germline V gene lookup returns CDR1 SGHVS and CDR2 FQNEAQ. The CDR3 here is CASSLGDSNQPQHF. The CDR3 region has the DNA TGTGCCAGCAGCTTAGGGGACAGCAATCAGCCCCAGCATTTT.

This chain links TRBV5-4 with TRBJ2-5; 7 positions agree with TRBD1. The trim removed 3 bases at V and 5 bases at J, leaving 4 bases unmatched. CDR3 size: 13 residues. Germline V lookup: CDR1 SGHNT, CDR2 YYREEE (reference sequence). CDR3 nucleotides: TGTGCCAGCAGCTCAACAGGGGTGGAGACCCAGTACTTC. Protein: CASSSTGVETQYF.

The rearrangement joins TRBV19 to TRBJ1-1; D call uncertain. Germline CDR1 LNHDA, CDR2 SQIVND (reference sequence). Trimming removed 3 bases at V and 3 bases at J, with 20 bases between. This CDR3 is 17 amino acids long. DNA of the CDR3: TGTGCCAGTAGTATTCGCAACTGGGAACGCGAGGACACTGAAGCTTTCTTT. It specifies CASSIRNWEREDTEAFF.

The rearrangement links TRBV9 to TRBJ1-1; D perhaps matches TRBD1 (6 bases). The CDR3 is 17 residues long. Germline values: CDR1 SGDLS, CDR2 YYNGEE. The V gene lost 3 bases and the J gene lost 1 base, with 19 bases spanning the gap. The CDR3 here is CASSAPRSGTTNTEAFF. CDR3 in DNA: TGTGCCAGCAGCGCCCCGCGATCCGGGACAACGAACACTGAAGCTTTCTTT.

This clone was seen a single time. This chain connects TRBV6-5 to TRBJ2-7; no reliable D call. Germline V gene sequence: CDR1 MNHEY, CDR2 SVGAGI. Trimming cost V 0 bases and J 0 bases, with 6 bases left between them. This CDR3 is 14 amino acids long. The CDR3 is CASSYSLSSYEQYF. CDR3 nucleotide sequence: TGTGCCAGCAGTTACTCGCTTAGCTCCTACGAGCAGTACTTC.

This clone was found once. The chain carries TRBV11-2 and TRBJ2-1, with TRBD2 matching 11 bases. This CDR3 contains 13 residues. Germline V CDR1 and CDR2: SGHAT, FQNNGV. J was trimmed by 7 bases and V by 6 bases; bases with no gene match: 2. The CDR3 is CASRLAGVNEQFF. For the CDR3, the DNA is TGTGCCAGCAGACTAGCGGGAGTGAATGAGCAGTTCTTC.

The chain is built from TRBV5-1 and TRBJ1-2; D not resolved. The CDR3 contains 15 residues. Trimming removed 2 bases at V and 4 bases at J, with 15 bases between. Germline V gene sequence: CDR1 SGHRS, CDR2 YFSETQ. The CDR3 loop reads CASSFSVAAPYGYTF. In DNA, the CDR3 is TGCGCCAGCAGCTTTAGTGTGGCCGCCCCCTATGGCTACACCTTC.

J is TRBJ1-1 and V is TRBV2; D might be TRBD1 (6 bases). There are 15 residues in the CDR3. Germline values: CDR1 SNHLY, CDR2 FYNNEI. V was clipped by 8 bases and J by 0 bases, with 16 bases between them. Here the CDR3 reads CASRGAENMNTEAFF. CDR3 sequence (DNA): TGTGCCAGCCGGGGGGCAGAGAATATGAACACTGAAGCTTTCTTT. The full variable domain, with the rest looked up from reference TRBV2 and TRBJ1-1, is EPEVTQTPSHQVTQMGQEVILRCVPISNHLYFYWYRQILGQKVEFLVSFYNNEISEKSEIFDDQFSVERPDGSNFTLKIRSTKLEDSAMYFCASRGAENMNTEAFFGQGTRLTVV.

The gene calls are TRBV18 and TRBJ1-1, with 8 nucleotides matching TRBD1. The germline CDR1 and CDR2 sequences are KGHSH and LQKENI. CDR3 size: 17 residues. The V and J ends lost 3 bases and 2 bases, in that order; junction bases with no gene match: 11. The CDR3 sequence: CASSPLGRTGPNTEAFF. The CDR3, as DNA: TGTGCCAGCTCACCCCTCGGTCGGACAGGGCCTAACACTGAAGCTTTCTTT.

The genes are TRBV27 and TRBJ1-1, with D possibly being TRBD1 (5 bases). This CDR3 contains 14 residues. V dropped 5 bases and J dropped 1 base, with 11 bases sitting between them. Germline CDR1 reads MNHEY; CDR2 reads SMNVEV (reference sequence). The CDR3 region has the DNA TGTGCCAGCAGTAGGGGACCGCAGAACACTGAAGCTTTCTTT. Its translation is CASSRGPQNTEAFF.

The chain is built from TRBV6-5 and TRBJ2-1; 8 nucleotides agree with TRBD1. Trimming removed 6 bases from V and 2 bases from J; junction bases left unmatched: 6. This CDR3 region has 15 residues. Germline V CDR1 and CDR2: MNHEY, SVGAGI. The CDR3 sequence is CASSFTTGAYNEQFF. The CDR3 bases are TGTGCCAGCAGCTTCACGACAGGGGCCTACAATGAGCAGTTCTTC.

The rearrangement joins TRBV21-1 to TRBJ2-7. TRBV21-1 counts as a pseudogene. The CDR3 consists of 17 residues. The CDR3 bases are TGTGCCAGCAGCAGAGGGGTCCGGTCAATTCGCCCCTACGAGCAGTACTTC. Its translation is CASSRGVRSIRPYEQYF.

This clone has only one observation. The CDR3 nucleotides read TGTGCCAGCAGCCCACCCGTCCCCAGGGGGGGGAGCTCCTACGAGCAGTACTTC. Amino acids: CASSPPVPRGGSSYEQYF. The rearrangement uses TRBV7-9 and TRBJ2-7; D is tentatively TRBD1 or TRBD2 (7 bases each). Germline-derived CDR1 and CDR2 are SEHNR and FQNEAQ (reference sequence). The CDR3 totals 18 residues. V lost 5 bases and J lost 0, with 23 bases in between.

This sequence joins TRBV28 and TRBJ2-3; possibly TRBD1 for D (6 bases). The CDR3 covers 18 residues. Germline CDR1 and CDR2: MDHEN and SYDVKM. V was pared by 7 bases and J by 1 base, with 24 bases between. CDR3 region: CASNHRDTSQWGTDTQYF. CDR3 sequence (DNA): TGTGCCAGCAACCACCGGGACACCTCGCAGTGGGGCACAGATACGCAGTATTTT.

This clone is a singleton in its sample. The genes are TRBV6-1 and TRBJ2-7, with a tentative D call TRBD2 (6 bases). This CDR3 has 13 residues. Trimming took 6 bases from V and 4 from J, leaving 13 bases between them. Per the germline V gene, CDR1 is MNHNS and CDR2 is SASEGT. The CDR3 is CASSNGGRYEQYF. The CDR3 nucleotides read TGTGCCAGCAGCAACGGAGGGCGGTACGAGCAGTACTTC.